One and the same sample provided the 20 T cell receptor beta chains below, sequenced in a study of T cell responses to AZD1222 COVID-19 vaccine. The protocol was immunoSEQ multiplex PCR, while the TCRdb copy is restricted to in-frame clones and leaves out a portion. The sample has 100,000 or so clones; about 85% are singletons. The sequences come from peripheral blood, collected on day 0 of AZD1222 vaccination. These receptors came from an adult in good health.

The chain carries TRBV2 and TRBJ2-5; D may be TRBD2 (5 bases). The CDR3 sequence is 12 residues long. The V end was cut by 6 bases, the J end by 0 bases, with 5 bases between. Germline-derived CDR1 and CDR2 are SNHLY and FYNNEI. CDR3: CASRGDQETQYF. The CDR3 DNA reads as TGTGCCAGCAGGGGAGACCAAGAGACCCAGTACTTC.

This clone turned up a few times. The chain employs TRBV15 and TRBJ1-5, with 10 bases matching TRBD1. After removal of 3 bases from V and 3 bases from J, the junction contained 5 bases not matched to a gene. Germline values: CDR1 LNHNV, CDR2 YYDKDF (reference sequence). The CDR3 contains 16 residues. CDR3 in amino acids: CATSSPGQGVNQPQHF. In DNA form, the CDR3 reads TGTGCCACCAGCAGTCCCGGACAGGGGGTCAATCAGCCCCAGCATTTT. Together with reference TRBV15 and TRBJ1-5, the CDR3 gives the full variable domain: DAMVIQNPRYQVTQFGKPVTLSCSQTLNHNVMYWYQQKSSQAPKLLFHYYDKDFNNEADTPDNFQSRRPNTSFCFLDIRSPGLGDTAMYLCATSSPGQGVNQPQHFGDGTRLSIL.

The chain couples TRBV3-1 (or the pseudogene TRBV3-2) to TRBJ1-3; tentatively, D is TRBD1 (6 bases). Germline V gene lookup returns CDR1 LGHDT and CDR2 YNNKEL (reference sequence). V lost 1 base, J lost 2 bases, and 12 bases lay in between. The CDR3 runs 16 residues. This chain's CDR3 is CASSQARGGAGNTIYF. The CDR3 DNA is TGTGCCAGCAGCCAAGCCCGAGGGGGGGCTGGAAACACCATATATTTT.

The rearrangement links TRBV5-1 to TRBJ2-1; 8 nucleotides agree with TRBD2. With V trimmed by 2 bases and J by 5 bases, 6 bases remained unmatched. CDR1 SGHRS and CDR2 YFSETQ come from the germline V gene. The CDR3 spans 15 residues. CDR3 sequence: CASSFPGGPDNEQFF. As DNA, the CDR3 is TGCGCCAGCAGCTTTCCGGGAGGGCCGGACAATGAGCAGTTCTTC.

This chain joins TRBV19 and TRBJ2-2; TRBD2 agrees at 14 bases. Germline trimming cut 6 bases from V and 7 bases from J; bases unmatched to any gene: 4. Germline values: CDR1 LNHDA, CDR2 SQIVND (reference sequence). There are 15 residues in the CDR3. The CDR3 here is CASRPGTSGGGELFF. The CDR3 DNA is TGTGCCAGTAGACCCGGGACTAGCGGGGGCGGGGAGCTGTTTTTT.

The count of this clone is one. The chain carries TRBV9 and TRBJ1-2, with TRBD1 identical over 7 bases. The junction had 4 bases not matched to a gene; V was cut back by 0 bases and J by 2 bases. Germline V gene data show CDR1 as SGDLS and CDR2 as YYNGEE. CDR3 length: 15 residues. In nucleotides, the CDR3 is TGTGCCAGCAGCGTAGGCGGACAGGCGAACTATGGCTACACCTTC. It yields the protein CASSVGGQANYGYTF.

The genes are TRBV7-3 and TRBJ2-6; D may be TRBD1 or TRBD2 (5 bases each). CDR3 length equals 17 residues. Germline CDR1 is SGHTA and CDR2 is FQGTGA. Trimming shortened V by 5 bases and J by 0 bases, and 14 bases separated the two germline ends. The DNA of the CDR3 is TGTGCCAGCAGCCTCCGGGACCGGTTCTCTGGGGCCAACGTCCTGACTTTC. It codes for CASSLRDRFSGANVLTF.

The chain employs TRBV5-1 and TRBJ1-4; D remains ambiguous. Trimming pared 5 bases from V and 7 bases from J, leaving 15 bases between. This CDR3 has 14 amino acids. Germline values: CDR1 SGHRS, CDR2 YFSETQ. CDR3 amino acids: CASREVPRAEKLFF. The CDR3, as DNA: TGCGCCAGCAGAGAGGTCCCTAGAGCTGAAAAACTGTTTTTT.

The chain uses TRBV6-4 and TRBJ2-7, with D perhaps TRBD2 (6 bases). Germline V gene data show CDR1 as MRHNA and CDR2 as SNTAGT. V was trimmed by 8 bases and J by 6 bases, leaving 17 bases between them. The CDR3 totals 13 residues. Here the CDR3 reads CASSGEEGSEQYF. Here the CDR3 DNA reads TGTGCCAGCTCCGGGGAGGAGGGTAGCGAGCAGTACTTC.

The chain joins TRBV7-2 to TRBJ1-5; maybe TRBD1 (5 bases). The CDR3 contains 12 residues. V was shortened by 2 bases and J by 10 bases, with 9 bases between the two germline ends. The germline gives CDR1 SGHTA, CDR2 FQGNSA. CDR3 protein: CASSLSRAPQHF. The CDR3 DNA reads TGTGCCAGCAGCTTAAGCAGGGCCCCCCAGCATTTT. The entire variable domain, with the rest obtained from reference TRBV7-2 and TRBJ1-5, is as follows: GAGVSQSPSNKVTEKGKDVELRCDPISGHTALYWYRQSLGQGLEFLIYFQGNSAPDKSGLPSDRFSAERTGGSVSTLTIQRTQQEDSAVYLCASSLSRAPQHFGDGTRLSIL.

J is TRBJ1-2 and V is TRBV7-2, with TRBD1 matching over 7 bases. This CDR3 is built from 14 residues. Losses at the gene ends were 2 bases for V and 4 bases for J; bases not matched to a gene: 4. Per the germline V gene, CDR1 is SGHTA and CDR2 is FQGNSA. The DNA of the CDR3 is TGTGCCAGCAGCTTAAAAGGGGACAGCTATGGCTACACCTTC. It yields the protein CASSLKGDSYGYTF.

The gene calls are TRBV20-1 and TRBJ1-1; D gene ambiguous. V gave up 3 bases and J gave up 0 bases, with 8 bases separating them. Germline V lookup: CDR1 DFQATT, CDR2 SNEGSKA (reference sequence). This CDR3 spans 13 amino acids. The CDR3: CSASRRLNTEAFF. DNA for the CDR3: TGCAGTGCTAGTAGGCGGTTGAACACTGAAGCTTTCTTT.

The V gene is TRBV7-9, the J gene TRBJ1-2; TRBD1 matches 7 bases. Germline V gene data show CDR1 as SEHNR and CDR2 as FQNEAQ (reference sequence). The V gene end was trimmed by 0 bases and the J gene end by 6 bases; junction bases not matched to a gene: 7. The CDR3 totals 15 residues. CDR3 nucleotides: TGTGCCAGCAGCTTAGCGTGGGAGGGGACAGATGGCTACACCTTC. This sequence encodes CASSLAWEGTDGYTF.

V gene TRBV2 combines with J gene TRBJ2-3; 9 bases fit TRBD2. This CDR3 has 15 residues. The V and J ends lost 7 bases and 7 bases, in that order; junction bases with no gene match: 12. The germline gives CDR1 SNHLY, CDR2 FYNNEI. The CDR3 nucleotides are TGTGCCAGCACCCGAGGGACTAGCTCCTATAATACGCAGTATTTT. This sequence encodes CASTRGTSSYNTQYF.

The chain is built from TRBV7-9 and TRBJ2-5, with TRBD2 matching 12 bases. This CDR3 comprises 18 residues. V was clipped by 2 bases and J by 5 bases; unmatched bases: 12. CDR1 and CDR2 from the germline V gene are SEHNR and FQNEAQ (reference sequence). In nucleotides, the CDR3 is TGTGCCAGCAGCTTATTAGTATGGACTAGCGGGAAGGGGGAGACCCAGTACTTC. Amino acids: CASSLLVWTSGKGETQYF.

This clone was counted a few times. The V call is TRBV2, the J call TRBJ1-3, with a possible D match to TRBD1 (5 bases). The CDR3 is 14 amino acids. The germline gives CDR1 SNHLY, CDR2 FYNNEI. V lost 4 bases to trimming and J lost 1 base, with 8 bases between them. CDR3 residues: CASSVEGSGNTIYF. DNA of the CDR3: TGTGCCAGCAGTGTAGAGGGGTCTGGAAACACCATATATTTT.

CDR3 nucleotides: TGTGCCAGCAGTTACTTGGGGGCCTATACCTCCTACGAGCAGTACTTC. It is translated as CASSYLGAYTSYEQYF. The chain uses TRBV6-2 or TRBV6-3 and TRBJ2-7; D perhaps matches TRBD1 (6 bases). Trimming took off 1 base at V and 0 bases at J, with 13 bases between the two ends. Per the germline V gene, CDR1 is MNHEY and CDR2 is SVGEGT. The CDR3 has 16 residues.

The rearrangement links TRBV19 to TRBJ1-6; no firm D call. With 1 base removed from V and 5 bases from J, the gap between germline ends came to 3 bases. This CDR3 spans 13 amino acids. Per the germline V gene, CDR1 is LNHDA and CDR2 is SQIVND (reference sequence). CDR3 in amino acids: CASSIVDNSPLHF. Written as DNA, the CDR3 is TGTGCCAGTAGTATAGTTGATAATTCACCCCTCCACTTT.

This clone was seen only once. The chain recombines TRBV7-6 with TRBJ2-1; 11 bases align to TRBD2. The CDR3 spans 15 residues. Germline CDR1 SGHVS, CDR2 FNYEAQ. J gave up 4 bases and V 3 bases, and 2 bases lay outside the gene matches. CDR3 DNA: TGTGCCAGCAGCTTTAGCGGGGGGGCTTACAATGAGCAGTTCTTC. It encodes CASSFSGGAYNEQFF.

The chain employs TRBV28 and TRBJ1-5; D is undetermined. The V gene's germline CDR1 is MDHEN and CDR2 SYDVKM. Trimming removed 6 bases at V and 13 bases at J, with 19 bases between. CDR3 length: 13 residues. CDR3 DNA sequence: TGTGCCAGCAGCCCCCCGTCAAGGCCGCCTCAGCATTTT. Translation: CASSPPSRPPQHF.